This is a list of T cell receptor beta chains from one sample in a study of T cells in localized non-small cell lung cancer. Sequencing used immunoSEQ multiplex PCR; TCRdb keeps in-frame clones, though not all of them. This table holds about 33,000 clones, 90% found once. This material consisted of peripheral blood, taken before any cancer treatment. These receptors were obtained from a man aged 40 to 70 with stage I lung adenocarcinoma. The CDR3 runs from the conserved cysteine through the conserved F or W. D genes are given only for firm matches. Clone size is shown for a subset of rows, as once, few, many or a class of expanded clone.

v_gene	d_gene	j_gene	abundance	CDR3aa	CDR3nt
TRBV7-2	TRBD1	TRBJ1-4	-	CASSPRTGHEKLFF	TGTGCCAGCAGCCCCAGGACAGGACATGAAAAACTGTTTTTT
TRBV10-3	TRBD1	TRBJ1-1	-	CAISESPVRGGQQEVNTEAFF	TGTGCCATCAGTGAGTCCCCCGTCAGGGGGGGGCAACAAGAAGTGAACACTGAAGCTTTCTTT
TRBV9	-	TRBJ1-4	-	CASSVASQRDEKLFF	TGTGCCAGCAGCGTAGCTTCCCAGAGAGATGAAAAACTGTTTTTT
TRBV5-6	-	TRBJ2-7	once	CASSLKEGLEQYF	TGTGCCAGCAGCTTGAAGGAGGGTCTCGAGCAGTACTTC
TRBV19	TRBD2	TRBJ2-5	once	CASSGTSGVKTQYF	TGTGCCAGTTCCGGGACTAGCGGGGTGAAGACCCAGTACTTC
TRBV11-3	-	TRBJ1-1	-	CASSLGGPQDTEAFF	TGTGCCAGCAGCTTAGGCGGCCCTCAGGACACTGAAGCTTTCTTT
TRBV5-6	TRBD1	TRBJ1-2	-	CASSWYGTGYGYTF	TGTGCCAGCAGTTGGTACGGGACAGGCTATGGCTACACCTTC
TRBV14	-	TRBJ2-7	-	CASSPGHYEQYF	TGTGCCAGCAGCCCAGGACATTACGAGCAGTACTTC
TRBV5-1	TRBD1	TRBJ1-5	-	CASSPGQGLGNQPQHF	TGCGCCAGCAGCCCTGGACAGGGCTTGGGCAATCAGCCCCAGCATTTT
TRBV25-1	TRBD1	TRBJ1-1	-	CATSRGTGGTGTEAFF	TGTGCCACTTCACGAGGGACAGGGGGAACGGGCACTGAAGCTTTCTTT
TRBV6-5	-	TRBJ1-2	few	CARGPVGALYGYTF	TGTGCCCGGGGTCCGGTGGGGGCACTCTATGGCTACACCTTC
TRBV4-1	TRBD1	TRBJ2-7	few	CASSHGQESSYEQYF	TGCGCCAGCAGCCATGGACAGGAAAGCTCCTACGAGCAGTACTTC
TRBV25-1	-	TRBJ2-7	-	CASRGGYEQYF	TGTGCCAGCAGAGGAGGTTACGAGCAGTACTTC
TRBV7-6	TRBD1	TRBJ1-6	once	CASSPRTGYLGSPLHF	TGTGCCAGCAGCCCTAGGACAGGGTATTTAGGATCACCCCTCCACTTT
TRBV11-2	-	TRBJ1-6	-	CASSFGQNSPLHF	TGTGCCAGCAGCTTCGGACAAAATTCACCCCTCCACTTT
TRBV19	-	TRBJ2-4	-	CASSPESGIQYF	TGTGCCAGTAGTCCCGAGTCCGGCATTCAGTACTTC
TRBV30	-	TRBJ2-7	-	CAWNGQGPYEQYF	TGTGCCTGGAATGGCCAGGGTCCCTACGAGCAGTACTTC
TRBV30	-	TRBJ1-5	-	CAWTASNQPQHF	TGTGCCTGGACAGCTTCTAATCAGCCCCAGCATTTT
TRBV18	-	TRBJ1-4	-	CASSPPAVEKLFF	TGTGCCAGCTCACCCCCCGCGGTCGAAAAACTGTTTTTT
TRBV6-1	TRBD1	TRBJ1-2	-	CASRPGEDRVNGYTF	TGTGCCAGCAGACCAGGCGAGGACAGGGTGAACGGCTACACCTTC
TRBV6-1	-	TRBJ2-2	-	CASIHTTGELFF	TGTGCCAGCATTCACACCACCGGGGAGCTGTTTTTT
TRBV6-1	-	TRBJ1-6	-	CASSLGGSNSPLHF	TGTGCCAGCAGTCTGGGGGGGTCAAATTCACCCCTCCACTTT
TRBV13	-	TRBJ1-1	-	CASSLSGGVWDTEAFF	TGTGCCAGCAGCTTAAGCGGGGGCGTTTGGGACACTGAAGCTTTCTTT
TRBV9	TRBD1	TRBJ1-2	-	CASSGSTGEAYYGYTF	TGTGCCAGCAGCGGATCCACAGGGGAAGCTTACTATGGCTACACCTTC
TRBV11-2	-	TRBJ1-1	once	CASVNPYTEAFF	TGTGCCAGCGTAAACCCCTACACTGAAGCTTTCTTT
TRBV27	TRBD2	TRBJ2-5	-	CASSLTSGGRQETQYF	TGTGCCAGCAGTTTGACTAGCGGGGGACGCCAAGAGACCCAGTACTTC
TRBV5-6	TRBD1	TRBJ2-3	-	CASSSTGTGTDTQYF	TGTGCCAGCAGCTCTACGGGGACAGGCACAGATACGCAGTATTTT
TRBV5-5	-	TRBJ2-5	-	CASSLGGTQYF	TGTGCCAGCAGCTTGGGGGGGACCCAGTACTTC
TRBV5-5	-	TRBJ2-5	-	CASSRRGSQRTQETQYF	TGTGCCAGCAGCCGACGTGGTAGTCAGAGAACACAAGAGACCCAGTACTTC
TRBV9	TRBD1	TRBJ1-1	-	CASSVSAGKGAETEAFF	TGTGCCAGCAGCGTAAGTGCTGGGAAGGGGGCTGAAACTGAAGCTTTCTTT
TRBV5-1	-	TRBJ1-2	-	CASSLHPGGNYGYTF	TGCGCCAGCAGCCTTCACCCGGGGGGAAACTATGGCTACACCTTC
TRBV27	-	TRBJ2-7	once	CASSSYRDGEQYF	TGTGCCAGCAGTTCGTACAGGGATGGGGAGCAGTACTTC
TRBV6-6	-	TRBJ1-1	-	CASSYQPGVRNTEAFF	TGTGCCAGCAGTTACCAGCCAGGGGTTAGGAACACTGAAGCTTTCTTT
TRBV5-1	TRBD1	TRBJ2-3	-	CASSTDRASTDTQYF	TGCGCCAGCAGCACAGACAGGGCTAGCACAGATACGCAGTATTTT
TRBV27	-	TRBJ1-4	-	CASSLSTGNEKLFF	TGTGCCAGCAGTTTATCGACCGGGAATGAAAAACTGTTTTTT
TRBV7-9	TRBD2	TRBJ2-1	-	CASSSYRGDPSYNEQFF	TGTGCCAGCAGCTCCTACCGGGGGGACCCCTCCTACAATGAGCAGTTCTTC
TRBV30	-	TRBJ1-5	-	CAWGRGTNQPQHF	TGTGCCTGGGGTAGGGGTACCAATCAGCCCCAGCATTTT
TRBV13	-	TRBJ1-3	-	CASSLGDRSSGNTIYF	TGTGCCAGCAGCTTAGGGGACAGAAGCTCTGGAAACACCATATATTTT
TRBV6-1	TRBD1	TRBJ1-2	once	CASAGRGQRYGYTF	TGTGCCAGCGCCGGTCGGGGACAGAGATATGGCTACACCTTC
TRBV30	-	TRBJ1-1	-	CAWDTGNGAFF	TGTGCCTGGGACACAGGGAATGGAGCTTTCTTT
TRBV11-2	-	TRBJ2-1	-	CASSQSQGPYNGQFF	TGTGCCAGCAGCCAGTCCCAGGGGCCCTACAATGGGCAGTTCTTC
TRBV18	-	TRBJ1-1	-	CASSPLGVGEAFF	TGTGCCAGCTCACCATTAGGGGTAGGTGAAGCTTTCTTT
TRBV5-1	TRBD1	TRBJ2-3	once	CASSLGQGTSTDTQYF	TGCGCCAGCAGCTTGGGACAGGGGACCAGCACAGATACGCAGTATTTT
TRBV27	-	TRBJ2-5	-	CASSSGTGGAETQYF	TGTGCCAGCAGTTCGGGGACCGGCGGAGCAGAGACCCAGTACTTC
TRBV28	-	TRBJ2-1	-	CASSFEAGLSYNEQFF	TGTGCCAGCAGTTTCGAGGCAGGCCTTTCCTACAATGAGCAGTTCTTC
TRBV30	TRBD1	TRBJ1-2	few	CAWSHGQGWDGYTF	TGTGCCTGGAGCCACGGACAGGGATGGGATGGCTACACCTTC
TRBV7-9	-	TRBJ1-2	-	CASDYGYTF	TGTGCCAGCGACTATGGCTACACCTTC
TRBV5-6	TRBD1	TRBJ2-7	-	CASSWGTGGAYEQYF	TGTGCCAGCAGCTGGGGGACAGGGGGCGCCTACGAGCAGTACTTC
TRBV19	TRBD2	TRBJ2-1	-	CASSMASGGYNEQFF	TGTGCCAGTAGTATGGCTAGCGGGGGTTACAATGAGCAGTTCTTC
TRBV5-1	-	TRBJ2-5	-	CASSLAPMGIETQYF	TGCGCCAGCAGCTTGGCCCCAATGGGAATAGAGACCCAGTACTTC
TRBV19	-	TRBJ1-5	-	CASSINSVISNQPQHF	TGTGCCAGTAGTATCAACTCCGTTATAAGCAATCAGCCCCAGCATTTT
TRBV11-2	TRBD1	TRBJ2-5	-	CASSQSTGSWQETQYF	TGTGCCAGCAGCCAATCGACAGGGAGTTGGCAAGAGACCCAGTACTTC
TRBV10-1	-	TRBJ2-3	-	CASSESRATDTQYF	TGCGCCAGCAGTGAGTCACGGGCCACAGATACGCAGTATTTT